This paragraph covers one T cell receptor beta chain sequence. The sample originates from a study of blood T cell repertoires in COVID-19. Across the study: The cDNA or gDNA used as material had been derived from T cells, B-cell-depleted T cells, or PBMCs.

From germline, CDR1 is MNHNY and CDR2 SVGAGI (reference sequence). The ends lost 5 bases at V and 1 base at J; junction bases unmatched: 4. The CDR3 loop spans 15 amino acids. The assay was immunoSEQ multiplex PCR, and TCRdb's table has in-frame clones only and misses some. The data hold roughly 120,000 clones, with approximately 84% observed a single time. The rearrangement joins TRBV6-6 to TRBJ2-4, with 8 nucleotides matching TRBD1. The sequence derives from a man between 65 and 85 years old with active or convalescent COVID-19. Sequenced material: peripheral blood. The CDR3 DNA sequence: TGTGCCAGCAGTACAGACAGGGGCGCCAAAAACATTCAGTACTTC. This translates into CASSTDRGAKNIQYF.